The 20 T cell receptor beta chains presented below share a single source sample, sequenced in a study of CD8 T cells in Susac syndrome. After extraction with the RNeasy kit, about 0.45 to 1 ug of the RNA was reverse transcribed using random hexamers. TCRdb fed the immunoSEQ multiplex PCR reads into MiXCR, producing one record per CDR3 protein. The sample records about 180,000 distinct CDR3 sequences, 85% to 95% being singletons. The sample comprised CD4+ T cells from PBMCs. These receptors were obtained from a human donor with multiple sclerosis.

This chain connects TRBV18 to TRBJ2-3, with 11 bases identical to TRBD2. CDR3 length equals 15 residues. The germline V gene encodes CDR1 KGHSH and CDR2 LQKENI. J lost 6 bases, V lost 3 bases, and 5 bases had no gene match. The CDR3 sequence: CASSPSTSGTDTQYF. Written as DNA, the CDR3 is TGTGCCAGCTCACCGTCGACTAGCGGGACGGATACGCAGTATTTT.

The chain uses TRBV11-3 and TRBJ1-5; weak D call: TRBD1 (6 bases). The CDR3 consists of 17 residues. Germline V CDR1 and CDR2: SGHNT, YENEEA. V lost 1 base, J lost 0 bases, and 13 bases lay in between. CDR3 residues: CASSLAYRAYSNQPQHF. CDR3 nucleotides: TGTGCCAGCAGCTTAGCTTACAGGGCATATAGCAATCAGCCCCAGCATTTT.

This clonotype has just one count. The chain recombines TRBV7-9 with TRBJ1-2, with no clear D. The CDR3 is made up of 11 amino acids. CDR1 is SEHNR, CDR2 FQNEAQ, per germline (reference sequence). V lost 5 bases and J 5 bases, leaving 6 bases between the germline ends. CDR3 residues: CASSQAYGYTF. The CDR3 DNA reads as TGTGCCAGCAGCCAAGCATATGGCTACACCTTC. Looking up the rest from reference TRBV7-9 and TRBJ1-2 gives the full variable domain: DTGVSQNPRHKITKRGQNVTFRCDPISEHNRLYWYRQTLGQGPEFLTYFQNEAQLEKSRLLSDRFSAERPKGSFSTLEIQRTEQGDSAMYLCASSQAYGYTFGSGTRLTVV.

The rearrangement joins TRBV3-1 to TRBJ1-5; no reliable D call. Germline V lookup: CDR1 LGHDT, CDR2 YNNKEL (reference sequence). This CDR3 region has 15 residues. Trimming shortened V by 1 base and J by 2 bases, and 9 bases separated the two germline ends. The DNA for the CDR3 is TGTGCCAGCAGCCAAGGTGTTGTCGGCAATCAGCCCCAGCATTTT. Translation gives CASSQGVVGNQPQHF.

This rearrangement joins TRBV7-2 to TRBJ1-1, with 7 bases lining up with TRBD1. J lost 1 base, V lost 2 bases, and 4 bases had no gene match. There are 15 residues in the CDR3. Germline lookup yields CDR1 SGHTA and CDR2 FQGNSA. The CDR3 loop is CASSLPRGSNTEAFF. Here the CDR3 DNA reads TGTGCCAGCAGCTTACCCAGGGGGTCGAACACTGAAGCTTTCTTT.

The chain carries TRBV12-5 and TRBJ1-1; 7 bases agree with TRBD1. The CDR3 has 13 residues. With 3 bases clipped from V and 7 bases from J, the junction kept 5 bases outside the gene matches. The germline V gene encodes CDR1 LGHNT and CDR2 FRNRAP. The CDR3 DNA reads TGTGCTAGTGGTTTAGACAGGGCCTATGAAGCTTTCTTT. Its translation: CASGLDRAYEAFF.

This clonotype appeared a single time. The J gene is TRBJ1-1, the V gene TRBV2; D is uncertain. This CDR3 is built from 19 residues. Germline CDR1 reads SNHLY; CDR2 reads FYNNEI. V was clipped by 2 bases and J by 0 bases, with 22 bases between them. The CDR3 DNA is TGTGCCAGCAGTGAATTCGCTCTAGGTAGGGTGGGAATGAACACTGAAGCTTTCTTT. Its protein is CASSEFALGRVGMNTEAFF.

V and J are TRBV5-1 and TRBJ1-2, with 8 positions matching TRBD1. The CDR3 is made up of 13 amino acids. CDR1 is SGHRS and CDR2 is YFSETQ in the germline V gene. Losses at the gene ends were 2 bases for V and 7 bases for J; bases not matched to a gene: 4. The CDR3: CASSLQGDFGYTF. The CDR3 bases are TGCGCCAGCAGCTTACAGGGGGATTTTGGCTACACCTTC.

The chain recombines TRBV25-1 with TRBJ1-2; 8 bases fit TRBD1. The germline V gene encodes CDR1 MGHDK and CDR2 SYGVNS. With 5 bases clipped from V and 4 bases from J, the junction kept 3 bases outside the gene matches. The CDR3 runs to 13 residues. This CDR3 is CASSTGGGYGYTF. Written as DNA, the CDR3 is TGTGCCAGCAGTACAGGGGGTGGCTATGGCTACACCTTC.

V and J are TRBV13 and TRBJ2-1; TRBD1 matches 7 bases. Germline loops: CDR1 PRHDT, CDR2 FYEKMQ (reference sequence). The CDR3 is 14 amino acids. V trimming: 3 bases; J trimming: 3 bases; junction bases outside the gene matches: 2. CDR3 bases: TGTGCCAGCAGCTTTGGGGACAGCTACAATGAGCAGTTCTTC. It specifies CASSFGDSYNEQFF.

The V and J genes are TRBV4-3 and TRBJ2-7; 9 bases align to TRBD2. Germline values: CDR1 LGHNA, CDR2 YSLEER. V gave up 1 base and J gave up 4 bases; unmatched junction bases: 5. This CDR3 is built from 15 residues. The CDR3 bases are TGCGCCAGCAGCCAAGGTGGTAGCGGGAGTTACGAGCAGTACTTC. Translating it yields CASSQGGSGSYEQYF.

A single count supports this clonotype. The rearrangement uses TRBV28 and TRBJ1-1; 8 positions match TRBD1. J gave up 7 bases and V 5 bases, and 3 bases lay outside the gene matches. The CDR3 is 12 amino acids. CDR1 MDHEN and CDR2 SYDVKM come from the germline V gene. CDR3 region: CASSRGQGEAFF. Here the CDR3 DNA reads TGTGCCAGCAGTCGAGGACAGGGTGAAGCTTTCTTT.

The gene calls are TRBV5-1 and TRBJ1-2; tentative D call: TRBD1 (5 bases). Trimming stripped 0 bases from V and 8 bases from J, with 14 bases between. There are 14 residues in the CDR3. Germline-derived CDR1 and CDR2 are SGHRS and YFSETQ. The CDR3 DNA reads as TGCGCCAGCAGCTTGGATCGAGGGGACGGGGGCTACACCTTC. It yields the protein CASSLDRGDGGYTF.

V is TRBV20-1 and J is TRBJ1-5; 11 bases align to TRBD1. CDR1 and CDR2 (germline): DFQATT, SNEGSKA (reference sequence). Losses at the gene ends were 0 bases for V and 6 bases for J; bases not matched to a gene: 1. CDR3 size: 14 residues. The CDR3 reads CSAREGTGGQPQHF. CDR3 in DNA: TGCAGTGCTAGAGAGGGGACAGGGGGTCAGCCCCAGCATTTT.

CDR3 sequence (DNA): TGCGCCAGCAGCCCAATGAAGACAGGGGGCGGGAATGAGCAGTTCTTC. This gives the protein CASSPMKTGGGNEQFF. The rearrangement uses TRBV5-1 and TRBJ2-1; 10 bases align to TRBD1. CDR1 and CDR2 (germline): SGHRS, YFSETQ. The length of the CDR3 is 16 residues. The V and J ends lost 4 bases and 7 bases, in that order; junction bases with no gene match: 11.

The chain employs TRBV29-1 and TRBJ2-1, with D possibly being TRBD2 (5 bases). V lost 7 bases, J lost 8 bases, and 12 bases lay in between. In germline, CDR1 is SQVTM, CDR2 ANQGSEA. The CDR3 contains 11 residues. The CDR3 DNA follows: TGCAGCGGGACGACTATGGATGAGCAGTTCTTC. This sequence encodes CSGTTMDEQFF.

The chain has TRBV7-2 and TRBJ1-3; 7 bases agree with TRBD1. There are 14 residues in the CDR3. V was pared by 5 bases and J by 11 bases, with 12 bases of the junction left unmatched. Germline values: CDR1 SGHTA, CDR2 FQGNSA. Here the CDR3 reads CASSTGTAGIAIYF. CDR3 nucleotides: TGTGCCAGCAGCACAGGGACAGCTGGCATCGCCATATATTTT.

The rearrangement links TRBV5-1 to TRBJ1-6; 7 positions agree with TRBD1. Germline V gives CDR1 SGHRS, CDR2 YFSETQ. The V segment lost 4 bases and the J segment 10 bases; nucleotides outside the gene matches: 20. The CDR3 has 18 amino acids. CDR3 in amino acids: CASSTEGAGAGAGSPLHF. The CDR3 coding sequence is TGCGCCAGCAGCACGGAGGGGGCAGGTGCAGGGGCTGGGTCACCCCTCCACTTT.

The chain links TRBV4-1 to TRBJ2-1, with 11 bases identical to TRBD2. Per the germline V gene, CDR1 is MGHRA and CDR2 is YSYEKL. This CDR3 contains 19 residues. V was pared by 0 bases and J by 6 bases, with 13 bases of the junction left unmatched. The CDR3 region has the DNA TGCGCCAGCAGCCAAGATGTGGTAGCGGGAGGGCGGACCGGCAATGAGCAGTTCTTC. Its translation: CASSQDVVAGGRTGNEQFF.

This clonotype has just one count. The chain joins TRBV24-1 to TRBJ2-3; 11 nucleotides line up with TRBD2. Germline V gives CDR1 KGHDR, CDR2 SFDVKD. The ends lost 1 base at V and 3 bases at J; junction bases unmatched: 5. The CDR3 spans 17 residues. In DNA, the CDR3 is TGTGCCACCAGTGATTTCAGTTCTAGCGGGAGGACAGATACGCAGTATTTT. This encodes CATSDFSSSGRTDTQYF.